This T cell receptor beta chain stems from a study of CD8 T cells in ankylosing spondylitis. Trimming took off 5 bases at V and 3 bases at J, with 16 bases between the two ends. The CDR3 length is 15 residues. Germline V gene sequence: CDR1 MDHEN, CDR2 SYDVKM. TCRdb ran MiXCR on the 5' RACE reads and lists one entry per CDR3 protein. The table lists about 300,000 distinct CDR3 sequences, less than 25% of them singletons, with 3.5% in the top ten. This clonotype was detected only a few times. Sequencing was done on a sample of blood, either unsorted or a sorted T cell fraction (not recorded which). The TCR originated in a female donor with ankylosing spondylitis or in good health (not recorded which). The chain recombines TRBV28 with TRBJ2-5, with D tentatively TRBD1 (7 bases). CDR3 nucleotide sequence: TGTGCCAGCAGTCTCGCGGGACAGCCGAAAGAGACCCAGTACTTC. This sequence encodes CASSLAGQPKETQYF.